A single sample is the source of the 15 T cell receptor beta chains below, sequenced in a study of T-cell reconstitution after alpha-beta-depleted transplantation in children. Unique molecular identifiers were incorporated when the TCRbeta library was constructed. TCRdb processed the PCR reads anew with MiXCR; each CDR3 protein has one entry. Found here are about 1,000,000 distinct CDR3 sequences, 25% to 30% of them singletons; the top ten hold about 28%. Sample: PBMCs, mostly from graft donor cells, taken 360 days after TCRalphabeta/CD19-depleted stem cell transplant. The receptor set was obtained from a boy under two years old who had a stem cell transplant for SCID, so the T cells may come from the graft donor.

This rearrangement joins TRBV7-9 to TRBJ2-7, with D perhaps assigned TRBD1 or TRBD2 (5 bases each). V lost 5 bases and J 3 bases, leaving 17 bases between the germline ends. Germline V gives CDR1 SEHNR, CDR2 FQNEAQ (reference sequence). This CDR3 comprises 15 residues. The DNA of the CDR3 is TGTGCCAGCAGCCTTCTCTCCGGGACGGTCTACGAGCAGTACTTC. Its protein is CASSLLSGTVYEQYF. Full variable domain (missing parts from reference TRBV7-9 and TRBJ2-7): DTGVSQNPRHKITKRGQNVTFRCDPISEHNRLYWYRQTLGQGPEFLTYFQNEAQLEKSRLLSDRFSAERPKGSFSTLEIQRTEQGDSAMYLCASSLLSGTVYEQYFGPGTRLTVT.

This sequence joins TRBV6-2 or TRBV6-3 and TRBJ2-4; D not certain. Germline assignment: CDR1 MNHEY and CDR2 SVGEGT. CDR3 length: 16 residues. V was cut by 2 bases and J by 0 bases, with 11 bases left in between. The CDR3 coding sequence is TGTGCCAGCAGTTACCCGCAGGATATAGCCAAAAACATTCAGTACTTC. It specifies CASSYPQDIAKNIQYF.

This clonotype was recorded a few times. The rearrangement joins TRBV28 to TRBJ2-1; possibly TRBD2 for D (5 bases). The CDR3 is 16 residues long. The germline gives CDR1 MDHEN, CDR2 SYDVKM. V was pared by 3 bases and J by 5 bases, with 17 bases between. The CDR3 nucleotides read TGTGCCAGCAGTTTTTATCGTTCGTTCGGGGACAATGAGCAGTTCTTC. Translation gives CASSFYRSFGDNEQFF.

J is TRBJ2-7 and V is TRBV28; 9 positions match TRBD2. The CDR3 has 15 amino acids. The V gene end was trimmed by 2 bases and the J gene end by 4 bases; junction bases not matched to a gene: 6. CDR1 is MDHEN, CDR2 SYDVKM, per germline. The CDR3 spells CASSLAGGQSYEQYF. For the CDR3, the DNA is TGTGCCAGCAGTTTAGCGGGGGGGCAATCGTACGAGCAGTACTTC.

This clonotype was recorded at least ten times. J is TRBJ2-3 and V is TRBV7-2; 9 nucleotides align to TRBD2. This CDR3 comprises 15 residues. The trim removed 1 base at V and 1 base at J, leaving 0 bases unmatched. The V gene's germline CDR1 is SGHTA and CDR2 FQGNSA. The CDR3 sequence is CASSLGGGGTDTQYF. For the CDR3, the DNA is TGTGCCAGCAGCTTAGGCGGGGGGGGCACAGATACGCAGTATTTT. The full variable domain, its missing parts supplied by reference TRBV7-2 and TRBJ2-3, is GAGVSQSPSNKVTEKGKDVELRCDPISGHTALYWYRQSLGQGLEFLIYFQGNSAPDKSGLPSDRFSAERTGGSVSTLTIQRTQQEDSAVYLCASSLGGGGTDTQYFGPGTRLTVL.

The chain carries TRBV21-1 and TRBJ2-2. TRBV21-1 is labeled a pseudogene. The CDR3 runs to 17 residues. The CDR3 loop reads CASSPDDKRSNTGELFF. Written as DNA, the CDR3 is TGTGCCAGCAGCCCGGACGACAAGAGGTCGAACACCGGGGAGCTGTTTTTT.

The chain links TRBV18 to TRBJ2-7; D remains ambiguous. The CDR3 runs to 11 residues. Germline assignment: CDR1 KGHSH and CDR2 LQKENI. V dropped 4 bases and J dropped 6 bases, with 7 bases sitting between them. The CDR3 DNA sequence: TGTGCCAGCTCACTTAACTCCGAGCAGTACTTC. It translates to CASSLNSEQYF.

The chain couples TRBV5-1 to TRBJ2-2; D unclear. In germline, CDR1 is SGHRS, CDR2 YFSETQ. The CDR3 length is 14 residues. V shed 1 base and J shed 3 bases, with 7 bases lying between them. The CDR3 DNA is TGCGCCAGCAGCTTGATGGGCTACACCGGGGAGCTGTTTTTT. Its translation is CASSLMGYTGELFF. Full variable domain (outside the CDR3, taken from reference TRBV5-1 and TRBJ2-2): KAGVTQTPRYLIKTRGQQVTLSCSPISGHRSVSWYQQTPGQGLQFLFEYFSETQRNKGNFPGRFSGRQFSNSRSEMNVSTLELGDSALYLCASSLMGYTGELFFGEGSRLTVL.

This clonotype was seen a handful of times. The V and J genes are TRBV7-9 and TRBJ2-1, with no clear D. The ends were cut back, 3 bases at V and 4 bases at J, with 10 bases in the middle. Germline V gene sequence: CDR1 SEHNR, CDR2 FQNEAQ (reference sequence). The CDR3 covers 14 residues. The CDR3 DNA is TGTGCCAGCAGCTTCACGTCGGGTTACAATGAGCAGTTCTTC. This encodes CASSFTSGYNEQFF.

As regards this clonotype: Given a much more abundant clone one base away, this may be a read error. The chain is built from TRBV29-1 and TRBJ2-7; 9 nucleotides match TRBD1. This CDR3 comprises 14 residues. Per the germline V gene, CDR1 is SQVTM and CDR2 is ANQGSEA. The trim removed 2 bases at V and 3 bases at J, leaving 5 bases unmatched. The CDR3 DNA reads as TGCAGCGTTGAATATGCGGACAGGGGCTACGAGCAGTACTTC. This gives the protein CSVEYADRGYEQYF.

V usage is TRBV25-1 and J usage is TRBJ2-7, with no clear D. With 10 bases removed from V and 4 bases from J, the gap between germline ends came to 14 bases. Looked up from germline, CDR1 is MGHDK and CDR2 is SYGVNS. This CDR3 contains 12 residues. CDR3 residues: CATLGPPYEQYF. Here the CDR3 DNA reads TGTGCCACCCTTGGACCTCCTTACGAGCAGTACTTC.

The J gene is TRBJ2-7, the V gene TRBV6-1, with TRBD1 as a possible D gene (5 bases). Looked up from germline, CDR1 is MNHNS and CDR2 is SASEGT. This CDR3 is 15 amino acids long. Trimming removed 10 bases at V and 5 bases at J, with 24 bases between. The CDR3 DNA is TGTGCCACAAGATTGGGGCAGAGACCGAGAAACGAGCAGTACTTC. Its protein is CATRLGQRPRNEQYF.

The sample holds many counts of this clonotype. This chain links TRBV9 with TRBJ2-5; D uncertain. Germline V gene sequence: CDR1 SGDLS, CDR2 YYNGEE. V lost 0 bases and J 3 bases, leaving 9 bases between the germline ends. The CDR3 runs to 14 residues. The CDR3 loop reads CASSVDFSKETQYF. In DNA, the CDR3 is TGTGCCAGCAGCGTAGATTTCTCAAAAGAGACCCAGTACTTC.

The CDR3 coding sequence is TGTGCCAGCAGCAACTTCCGGGGGGCTCTCTACAATGAGCAGTTCTTC. Translated: CASSNFRGALYNEQFF. The V and J genes are TRBV12-3 or TRBV12-4 and TRBJ2-1, with TRBD2 as a possible D gene (7 bases). The CDR3 sequence is 16 residues long. The V end was cut by 6 bases, the J end by 3 bases, with 18 bases between.

This clonotype has at least ten counts. The chain recombines TRBV28 with TRBJ2-5, with 11 bases lining up with TRBD1. This CDR3 region has 15 residues. The V and J ends lost 7 bases and 2 bases, in that order; junction bases with no gene match: 6. The germline CDR1 and CDR2 sequences are MDHEN and SYDVKM. The CDR3 sequence: CASIPGDRGQETQYF. The CDR3 DNA reads as TGTGCCAGCATCCCCGGGGACAGGGGGCAAGAGACCCAGTACTTC.